This T cell receptor beta chain was sequenced during a study of T-cell reconstitution after alpha-beta-depleted transplantation in children. The sample holds a few counts of this clonotype. The V gene's germline CDR1 is SGHTA and CDR2 FQGNSA. The CDR3 consists of 16 residues. J gave up 3 bases and V 0 bases, and 2 bases lay outside the gene matches. Molecular barcoding with unique molecular identifiers was used for the TCRbeta library. TCRdb called the PCR reads again in MiXCR, with one record for every CDR3 protein. The table lists about 500,000 distinct CDR3 sequences, 30% to 35% of them singletons.

This specimen consisted of PBMCs from the stem cell graft donor, obtained from the stem cell graft. This rearrangement joins TRBV7-2 to TRBJ1-3; 10 positions agree with TRBD1. This clonotype was obtained from a human donor who donated a stem cell graft to a child with aplastic anemia. This chain's CDR3 is CASSLAGQGNGNTIYF. For the CDR3, the DNA is TGTGCCAGCAGCTTAGCGGGACAGGGGAATGGAAACACCATATATTTT.